The 28 T cell receptor beta chains presented below share a single source sample, sequenced in a study of T cell responses to AZD1222 COVID-19 vaccine. TCRdb keeps only in-frame clones here, not all; method: immunoSEQ multiplex PCR. The sample consists of some 67,000 clones, about four fifths of them appearing once. Source: peripheral blood, taken 28 days after the second AZD1222 dose. The receptors originated from an adult who received the AZD1222 COVID-19 vaccine.

J is TRBJ2-5 and V is TRBV5-1, with TRBD1 identical over 7 bases. This CDR3 has 14 amino acids. V trimming: 4 bases; J trimming: 1 base; junction bases outside the gene matches: 4. Germline V CDR1 and CDR2: SGHRS, YFSETQ. CDR3 in amino acids: CASSEGTVQETQYF. CDR3 nucleotide sequence: TGCGCCAGCAGCGAGGGGACAGTCCAAGAGACCCAGTACTTC.

CDR3 DNA sequence: TGTGCCAGCAGCGTGGACAGTTTTGGATCTGGAAACACCATATATTTT. Protein product: CASSVDSFGSGNTIYF. J is TRBJ1-3 and V is TRBV9, with a weak D call TRBD1 (6 bases). This CDR3 comprises 16 residues. CDR1 and CDR2 (germline): SGDLS, YYNGEE. V lost 2 bases and J 1 base, leaving 13 bases between the germline ends.

The V gene is TRBV5-1, the J gene TRBJ2-1, with TRBD2 identical over 9 bases. Trimming took 4 bases from V and 2 from J; bases not matched to a gene: 7. Germline CDR1 SGHRS, CDR2 YFSETQ. CDR3 size: 16 residues. This CDR3 is CASSPGTSSTYNEQFF. For the CDR3, the DNA is TGCGCCAGCAGCCCCGGGACTAGCTCGACCTACAATGAGCAGTTCTTC.

The table lists this clone with a count of one. The V call is TRBV6-6, the J call TRBJ1-5; 9 bases fit TRBD1. This CDR3 is built from 16 residues. Per the germline V gene, CDR1 is MNHNY and CDR2 is SVGAGI (reference sequence). Trimming cost V 5 bases and J 3 bases; bases outside gene matches: 8. For the CDR3, the DNA is TGTGCCAGCAGTCCCATGGGGACAGGGCTCAATCAGCCCCAGCATTTT. Amino acids: CASSPMGTGLNQPQHF.

The CDR3 bases are TGTGCCAGCAGCCCAGGGACGAGTCGCACAGATACGCAGTATTTT. It codes for CASSPGTSRTDTQYF. The chain recombines TRBV7-2 with TRBJ2-3; either TRBD1 or TRBD2 may supply D (5 bases each). Trimming removed 5 bases from V and 1 base from J, with 13 bases in between. The CDR3 is 15 amino acids. From germline, CDR1 is SGHTA and CDR2 FQGNSA.

The CDR3 loop reads CASSIDSGLRIEAFF. The CDR3 region has the DNA TGTGCCAGTAGTATAGACTCCGGACTGAGGATTGAAGCTTTCTTT. V usage is TRBV19 and J usage is TRBJ1-1; D is undetermined. Between the trimmed V and J ends, which lost 0 bases and 7 bases, there was a span of 15 bases. Per germline, CDR1 LNHDA and CDR2 SQIVND (reference sequence). There are 15 residues in the CDR3.

The rearrangement joins TRBV27 to TRBJ1-5, with D maybe TRBD1 (6 bases). From germline, CDR1 is MNHEY and CDR2 SMNVEV (reference sequence). This CDR3 spans 17 amino acids. The V gene lost 2 bases and the J gene lost 4 bases, with 18 bases spanning the gap. CDR3: CASSLRGPGGRNQPQHF. CDR3 bases: TGTGCCAGCAGTTTACGGGGGCCGGGGGGCCGGAATCAGCCCCAGCATTTT.

The chain employs TRBV7-2 and TRBJ2-2; 7 bases align to TRBD1. The germline CDR1 and CDR2 sequences are SGHTA and FQGNSA. V gave up 5 bases and J gave up 5 bases; unmatched junction bases: 8. This CDR3 region has 15 residues. The CDR3: CASSNRQGSTGELFF. CDR3 DNA sequence: TGTGCCAGCAGCAACCGACAGGGAAGTACCGGGGAGCTGTTTTTT.

The chain couples TRBV4-3 to TRBJ1-4; D possibly corresponds to TRBD1 (5 bases). The V gene's germline CDR1 is LGHNA and CDR2 YSLEER. The ends were cut back, 0 bases at V and 5 bases at J, with 22 bases in the middle. The length of the CDR3 is 19 residues. The CDR3 is CASSQDSATRGDGNEKLFF. CDR3 nucleotide sequence: TGCGCCAGCAGCCAAGATTCGGCGACTAGAGGGGATGGGAATGAAAAACTGTTTTTT.

The chain joins TRBV4-3 to TRBJ1-2; D not resolved. V dropped 4 bases and J dropped 4 bases, with 16 bases sitting between them. The CDR3 runs 15 residues. Germline CDR1 and CDR2: LGHNA and YSLEER. Here the CDR3 reads CASSPGEARLYGYTF. The CDR3 DNA follows: TGCGCCAGCAGCCCTGGGGAGGCCAGGCTCTATGGCTACACCTTC.

The chain links TRBV5-4 to TRBJ1-6, with unresolved D. Trimming cost V 3 bases and J 6 bases, with 10 bases left between them. Germline loops: CDR1 SGHNT, CDR2 YYREEE (reference sequence). The CDR3 consists of 14 residues. In nucleotides, the CDR3 is TGTGCCAGCAGCTCGGTGGAGGGTAATTCACCCCTCCACTTT. It translates to CASSSVEGNSPLHF.

This sequence joins TRBV18 and TRBJ2-2, with 8 nucleotides matching TRBD2. CDR1 and CDR2 from the germline V gene are KGHSH and LQKENI. The V and J ends lost 2 bases and 0 bases, in that order; junction bases with no gene match: 2. The CDR3 spans 16 residues. The CDR3 is CASSPIGGANTGELFF. As DNA, the CDR3 is TGTGCCAGCTCACCAATCGGGGGGGCGAACACCGGGGAGCTGTTTTTT.

The chain employs TRBV30 and TRBJ2-1; no reliable D call. The CDR3 runs 14 residues. V was clipped by 5 bases and J by 12 bases, with 23 bases between them. The germline gives CDR1 GTSNPN, CDR2 SVGIG (reference sequence). The DNA for the CDR3 is TGTGCCTGGGGGATCTCTTATACCTATCTCGCGCAGTTCTTC. Translating it yields CAWGISYTYLAQFF. Based on the CDR3 plus reference TRBV30 and TRBJ2-1, the full variable domain is SQTIHQWPATLVQPVGSPLSLECTVEGTSNPNLYWYRQAAGRGLQLLFYSVGIGQISSEVPQNLSASRPQDRQFILSSKKLLLSDSGFYLCAWGISYTYLAQFFGPGTRLTVL.

This rearrangement joins TRBV6-5 to TRBJ1-6; weak D call: TRBD1 (6 bases). The CDR3 has 15 amino acids. V dropped 8 bases and J dropped 10 bases, with 21 bases sitting between them. Germline V CDR1 and CDR2: MNHEY, SVGAGI. CDR3 nucleotides: TGTGCCAGCGGAGATGCAGGGGATTTAAGGTCACCCCTCCACTTT. Encoded protein: CASGDAGDLRSPLHF.

The chain links TRBV2 to TRBJ1-6; 8 positions match TRBD1. Looked up from germline, CDR1 is SNHLY and CDR2 is FYNNEI. The trim removed 8 bases at V and 10 bases at J, leaving 4 bases unmatched. This CDR3 is 12 amino acids long. CDR3 protein: CASGTGGSPLHF. In DNA, the CDR3 is TGTGCCAGCGGGACAGGTGGCTCACCCCTCCACTTT.

The chain links TRBV5-1 to TRBJ2-1; 9 positions match TRBD1. Losses at the gene ends were 2 bases for V and 10 bases for J; bases not matched to a gene: 10. CDR1 and CDR2 from the germline V gene are SGHRS and YFSETQ. The CDR3 contains 15 residues. CDR3 loop: CASSFGDREIDEQFF. The CDR3 DNA reads TGCGCCAGCAGCTTCGGGGACAGGGAGATCGACGAGCAGTTCTTC.

The V and J genes are TRBV5-6 and TRBJ1-1, with TRBD1 identical over 8 bases. The trim removed 0 bases at V and 7 bases at J, leaving 5 bases unmatched. Per germline, CDR1 SGHDT and CDR2 YYEEEE. CDR3 length: 14 amino acids. The DNA of the CDR3 is TGTGCCAGCAGCTTGGGGACAGGGATCGGTGAAGCTTTCTTT. Translated: CASSLGTGIGEAFF.

The V and J genes are TRBV28 and TRBJ2-5; D may be TRBD1 or TRBD2 (5 bases each). Germline V lookup: CDR1 MDHEN, CDR2 SYDVKM. The length of the CDR3 is 14 residues. V dropped 8 bases and J dropped 5 bases, with 18 bases sitting between them. The CDR3 DNA sequence: TGTGCCAGCTCCACGGGACCTCGTCACGAGACCCAGTACTTC. It translates to CASSTGPRHETQYF.

CDR3 in amino acids: CASSVTRGSNQPQHF. The CDR3 DNA is TGTGCCAGCAGTGTTACCCGAGGGAGCAATCAGCCCCAGCATTTT. This rearrangement joins TRBV2 to TRBJ1-5; D is ambiguous. The V gene lost 4 bases and the J gene lost 1 base, with 11 bases spanning the gap. The CDR3 is 15 residues long. Germline V gene data show CDR1 as SNHLY and CDR2 as FYNNEI.

The chain combines TRBV11-2 with TRBJ1-4; 8 bases align to TRBD1. Germline loops: CDR1 SGHAT, CDR2 FQNNGV. After removal of 6 bases from V and 6 bases from J, the junction contained 6 bases not matched to a gene. This CDR3 is built from 14 residues. CDR3 sequence: CASRQPGQDEKLFF. For the CDR3, the DNA is TGTGCCAGCAGACAACCGGGACAGGATGAAAAACTGTTTTTT.

The chain carries TRBV25-1 and TRBJ2-3, with 7 bases that match TRBD2. The CDR3 spans 15 residues. Germline V lookup: CDR1 MGHDK, CDR2 SYGVNS. J lost 0 bases, V lost 4 bases, and 4 bases had no gene match. This CDR3 is CASSAGGLSTDTQYF. The CDR3 coding sequence is TGTGCCAGCAGTGCGGGGGGACTTAGCACAGATACGCAGTATTTT.

The chain links TRBV7-9 to TRBJ1-3; D not certain. CDR1 is SEHNR and CDR2 is FQNEAQ in the germline V gene (reference sequence). The CDR3 extends over 15 amino acids. Trimming removed 1 base at V and 0 bases at J, with 7 bases between. CDR3 sequence reads: CASSLESSSGNTIYF. The CDR3 DNA reads TGTGCCAGCAGCTTAGAGTCGAGCTCTGGAAACACCATATATTTT.

V and J are TRBV5-1 and TRBJ2-7; D unresolved. This CDR3 comprises 13 residues. Trimming stripped 3 bases from V and 0 bases from J, with 7 bases between. CDR1 SGHRS and CDR2 YFSETQ come from the germline V gene. The CDR3 sequence: CASSYDGSYEQYF. The CDR3 DNA follows: TGCGCCAGCAGCTACGACGGCTCCTACGAGCAGTACTTC.

The chain employs TRBV11-1 and TRBJ1-1; D remains ambiguous. The CDR3 has 13 amino acids. V gave up 7 bases and J gave up 0 bases, with 9 bases separating them. Germline loops: CDR1 SGHAT, CDR2 FQDESV (reference sequence). The CDR3 coding sequence is TGTGCCAGCAACCCTGATATGAACACTGAAGCTTTCTTT. Translating it yields CASNPDMNTEAFF.

This clone came up once. The rearrangement joins TRBV2 to TRBJ2-5; TRBD2 matches at 13 bases. Unmatched junction bases numbered 7, after V lost 4 bases and J lost 5 bases. Germline CDR1 SNHLY, CDR2 FYNNEI. The CDR3 is 16 residues long. This CDR3 reads CASSGGLAGRAETQYF. The CDR3 coding sequence is TGTGCCAGCAGTGGGGGACTAGCGGGGAGGGCGGAGACCCAGTACTTC.

The V and J genes are TRBV3-1 (or the pseudogene TRBV3-2) and TRBJ1-1; D is uncertain. Trimming shortened V by 1 base and J by 14 bases, and 11 bases separated the two germline ends. This CDR3 has 11 amino acids. Germline-derived CDR1 and CDR2 are LGHDT and YNNKEL (reference sequence). CDR3 sequence (DNA): TGTGCCAGCAGCCAAGGGACGTGGTTATTCTTT. Protein: CASSQGTWLFF.

The genes are TRBV27 and TRBJ1-2, with D unclear. Germline assignment: CDR1 MNHEY and CDR2 SMNVEV (reference sequence). Trimming pared 0 bases from V and 5 bases from J, leaving 13 bases between. The CDR3 covers 15 residues. The CDR3 DNA reads as TGTGCCAGCAGTTTATCCGGTTGGAGTGGATATGGCTACACCTTC. This gives the protein CASSLSGWSGYGYTF.

This clone was observed a few times. The V call is TRBV7-2, the J call TRBJ2-1, with 9 bases lining up with TRBD2. V was clipped by 1 base and J by 11 bases; unmatched bases: 6. CDR3 length equals 14 residues. CDR1 is SGHTA and CDR2 is FQGNSA in the germline V gene. The CDR3 loop reads CASSLGGSGGQQFF. CDR3 nucleotides: TGTGCCAGCAGCTTAGGAGGTAGCGGGGGCCAGCAGTTCTTC.